Listed here are 22 T cell receptor beta chains from one sample, sequenced in a study of blood T cells in healthy people across ages. For the second PCR, which ran for about 6 to 11 cycles, a sample-barcoded 5' primer and a J-beta primer mix were used. TCRdb passed the 5' RACE reads through MiXCR, listing each CDR3 protein once. Of some 670,000 distinct CDR3 sequences listed, 52% are singletons. Sequenced: blood. The source is a woman older than 75 in good health.

In this sample, this clonotype turned up once. This may come from a read error, since a much larger clone is one base off. V and J are TRBV12-3 or TRBV12-4 and TRBJ2-3; tentative D call: TRBD1 (6 bases). The CDR3 has 13 residues. Written as DNA, the CDR3 is TGTGCCAGCACTTTTGGGTGGACAGATGCGCAGTATTTT. Translating gives CASTFGWTDAQYF.

The chain joins TRBV15 to TRBJ1-5, with TRBD1 matching 8 bases. The CDR3 contains 19 residues. Germline CDR1 and CDR2: LNHNV and YYDKDF (reference sequence). Unmatched junction bases numbered 12, after V lost 0 bases and J lost 2 bases. CDR3 sequence reads: CATSRDSPGATGGNQPQHF. CDR3 DNA: TGTGCCACCAGCAGAGATTCTCCAGGTGCGACAGGGGGCAATCAGCCCCAGCATTTT.

In its sample, this clonotype was seen many times. The V call is TRBV10-3, the J call TRBJ2-1; TRBD2 matches 7 bases. Germline values: CDR1 ENHRY, CDR2 SYGVKD. After removal of 4 bases from V and 5 bases from J, the junction contained 14 bases not matched to a gene. The CDR3 consists of 17 residues. CDR3 in amino acids: CAISASIAGYSHNEQFF. In nucleotides, the CDR3 is TGTGCCATCAGTGCCTCCATAGCGGGTTACTCTCACAATGAGCAGTTCTTC.

Comment on this clonotype: A clone one base away is much larger, so this may be a read error. The chain joins TRBV5-5 to TRBJ1-2; TRBD1 matches 8 bases. Germline V gene data show CDR1 as SGHKS and CDR2 as YYEKEE (reference sequence). J was trimmed by 0 bases and V by 10 bases; bases with no gene match: 11. The CDR3 is 15 amino acids. The CDR3 sequence is CAGQGQAAANYGYTF. In nucleotides, the CDR3 is TGTGCCGGCCAGGGACAGGCAGCGGCTAACTATGGCTACACCTTC. The complete variable domain, with remaining parts taken from reference TRBV5-5 and TRBJ1-2, reads DAGVTQSPTHLIKTRGQQVTLRCSPISGHKSVSWYQQVLGQGPQFIFQYYEKEERGRGNFPDRFSARQFPNYSSELNVNALLLGDSALYLCAGQGQAAANYGYTFGSGTRLTVV.

The chain recombines TRBV6-2 or TRBV6-3 with TRBJ2-1; D assignment may be TRBD1 or TRBD2 (5 bases each). Germline CDR1 and CDR2: MNHEY and SVGEGT. CDR3 length equals 12 residues. Trimming cost V 1 base and J 10 bases, with 8 bases left between them. The CDR3: CASSYFGAEQFF. CDR3 bases: TGTGCCAGCAGTTACTTCGGGGCAGAGCAGTTCTTC.

This clonotype was counted only a few times. The J gene is TRBJ1-1, the V gene TRBV7-9; D is ambiguous. Germline loops: CDR1 SEHNR, CDR2 FQNEAQ (reference sequence). The ends were cut back, 4 bases at V and 7 bases at J, with 10 bases in the middle. This CDR3 is 12 amino acids long. The CDR3: CASSSELFEAFF. The DNA of the CDR3 is TGTGCCAGCAGCTCGGAGCTTTTTGAAGCTTTCTTT.

This clonotype was seen a few times. The rearrangement joins TRBV20-1 to TRBJ1-4, with D perhaps matching TRBD1 (5 bases). The V end was cut by 5 bases, the J end by 3 bases, with 13 bases between. This CDR3 spans 14 amino acids. CDR1 and CDR2 (germline): DFQATT, SNEGSKA (reference sequence). The chain's CDR3 is CSAYRRTSNEKLFF. The CDR3 DNA reads as TGCAGTGCTTACAGGAGAACCTCTAATGAAAAACTGTTTTTT.

This rearrangement joins TRBV7-8 to TRBJ2-5, with D possibly being TRBD1 (6 bases). The CDR3 runs to 11 residues. CDR1 SGHVS and CDR2 FQNEAQ come from the germline V gene. Trimming removed 1 base from V and 13 bases from J, with 10 bases in between. The CDR3 here is CASSLVDSRYF. The CDR3 coding sequence is TGTGCCAGCAGCTTAGTGGACAGCAGGTACTTC.

This clonotype was counted at least ten times. The chain has TRBV7-9 and TRBJ2-1; D may be TRBD1 (5 bases). V was pared by 5 bases and J by 5 bases, with 16 bases between. Germline CDR1 and CDR2: SEHNR and FQNEAQ (reference sequence). This CDR3 has 15 amino acids. This chain's CDR3 is CASSAIGRTNNEQFF. CDR3 nucleotide sequence: TGTGCCAGCAGCGCGATAGGAAGGACAAACAATGAGCAGTTCTTC.

This clonotype was counted many times. V usage is TRBV3-1 and J usage is TRBJ2-1; D call uncertain. V lost 0 bases and J lost 7, with 13 bases in between. The CDR3 runs to 15 residues. Germline assignment: CDR1 LGHDT and CDR2 YNNKEL (reference sequence). CDR3 in DNA: TGTGCCAGCAGCCAAGATAGAACCCAGGTGAATGAGCAGTTCTTC. The encoded protein is CASSQDRTQVNEQFF.

This clonotype was seen many times. This chain connects TRBV29-1 to TRBJ2-5; D is possibly TRBD2 (5 bases). This CDR3 spans 13 amino acids. The germline V gene encodes CDR1 SQVTM and CDR2 ANQGSEA. V lost 8 bases and J 5 bases, leaving 18 bases between the germline ends. The CDR3 region is CSFDGESGETQYF. CDR3 sequence (DNA): TGCAGCTTCGACGGGGAAAGTGGCGAGACCCAGTACTTC. The variable domain in full, with the rest retrieved from reference TRBV29-1 and TRBJ2-5, is SAVISQKPSRDICQRGTSLTIQCQVDSQVTMMFWYRQQPGQSLTLIATANQGSEATYESGFVIDKFPISRPNLTFSTLTVSNMSPEDSSIYLCSFDGESGETQYFGPGTRLLVL.

About this clonotype itself: The junction shows a germline mismatch at one end, possibly a read error. The gene calls are TRBV10-3 and TRBJ2-3, with 12 positions matching TRBD2. Germline lookup yields CDR1 ENHRY and CDR2 SYGVKD. CDR3 length: 19 amino acids. The CDR3, as DNA: TGTGCCATCAGTGCCTTCTCTATTGGACTAGCGGGAAACACAGCTACGCAGTATTTT. This sequence encodes CAISAFSIGLAGNTATQYF.

The chain links TRBV15 to TRBJ2-2; possibly TRBD2 for D (6 bases). CDR1 is LNHNV, CDR2 YYDKDF, per germline (reference sequence). The CDR3 loop spans 16 amino acids. Trimming took 0 bases from V and 6 from J, leaving 14 bases between them. DNA of the CDR3: TGTGCCACCAGCAGAGATCAGGGACTTTTATCCGGGGAGCTGTTTTTT. It specifies CATSRDQGLLSGELFF.

This clonotype appeared a single time. The CDR3 is CASSGSLHTEAFF. CDR3 in DNA: TGTGCCAGCAGCGGCTCCCTTCACACTGAAGCTTTCTTT. The chain joins TRBV5-5 to TRBJ1-1; D gene unclear. CDR3 size: 13 residues. V was shortened by 4 bases and J by 3 bases, with 10 bases between the two germline ends. Germline V lookup: CDR1 SGHKS, CDR2 YYEKEE (reference sequence).

This clonotype has at least ten counts. The V call is TRBV7-9, the J call TRBJ2-3, with 7 bases aligning to TRBD2. There are 12 residues in the CDR3. In germline, CDR1 is SEHNR, CDR2 FQNEAQ (reference sequence). The ends lost 1 base at V and 11 bases at J; junction bases unmatched: 3. CDR3 sequence reads: CASSLEAGLQYF. Written as DNA, the CDR3 is TGTGCCAGCAGCTTAGAAGCGGGGCTGCAGTATTTT.

This clonotype was recorded a few times. V gene TRBV28 combines with J gene TRBJ1-3, with a possible D match to TRBD1 (5 bases). Trimming took off 5 bases at V and 4 bases at J, with 9 bases between the two ends. This CDR3 has 13 residues. Germline lookup yields CDR1 MDHEN and CDR2 SYDVKM. The CDR3 DNA follows: TGTGCCAGCAGTAGCGGGGGAGGAAACACCATATATTTT. Its translation is CASSSGGGNTIYF.

This clonotype occurred a few times. At one of its ends the junction is not consistent with the germline gene, which may arise from a read error. This chain connects TRBV2 to TRBJ2-1; D may be TRBD1 (6 bases). The CDR3 is made up of 13 amino acids. Germline values: CDR1 SNHLY, CDR2 FYNNEI. The CDR3 DNA follows: TGTGCCAGCAGACGAGGACAGTGGAATGGGCAGTTCTTC. Translating gives CASRRGQWNGQFF.

The V and J genes are TRBV20-1 and TRBJ2-1, with D perhaps TRBD1 (6 bases). The CDR3 extends over 15 amino acids. Germline assignment: CDR1 DFQATT and CDR2 SNEGSKA (reference sequence). V was shortened by 5 bases and J by 2 bases, with 16 bases between the two germline ends. This CDR3 is CSAAPGDPTYNEQFF. CDR3 nucleotide sequence: TGCAGTGCTGCCCCAGGGGACCCAACCTACAATGAGCAGTTCTTC.

As DNA, the CDR3 is TGTGCCAGCAGCCAAGAAGGGGGTTCGGAGTACTTC. Amino acids: CASSQEGGSEYF. The V call is TRBV14, the J call TRBJ2-4; D is possibly TRBD1 (6 bases). The V gene lost 0 bases and the J gene lost 14 bases, with 11 bases spanning the gap. CDR1 SGHDN and CDR2 FVKESK come from the germline V gene. This CDR3 has 12 residues.

This clonotype was counted a few times. The rearrangement joins TRBV28 to TRBJ2-5; 8 nucleotides match TRBD2. Trimming cost V 7 bases and J 1 base; bases outside gene matches: 14. Per the germline V gene, CDR1 is MDHEN and CDR2 is SYDVKM. The CDR3 sequence is 17 residues long. The CDR3 DNA reads as TGTGCCAGCACAAGGCTGAAAGCGGGGGTCCGCCAAGAGACCCAGTACTTC. Amino acids: CASTRLKAGVRQETQYF.

As to this clonotype: This may arise from a read error, as a much more abundant clone is one base away. The chain is built from TRBV25-1 and TRBJ2-3; 7 bases agree with TRBD2. The CDR3 extends over 16 amino acids. Germline assignment: CDR1 MGHDK and CDR2 SYGVNS. The V and J ends lost 1 base and 4 bases, in that order; junction bases with no gene match: 8. CDR3 DNA sequence: TGTGCCAGCAGTGAATTACAGCGGGGTTTCGCAGATACGCAGTATTTT. It yields the protein CASSELQRGFADTQYF.

This chain connects TRBV28 to TRBJ2-3, with 7 bases aligning to TRBD2. There are 15 residues in the CDR3. Germline CDR1 is MDHEN and CDR2 is SYDVKM. V shed 2 bases and J 6 bases; nucleotides not matched to a gene: 8. The CDR3 protein is CASSLGVAGVDTQYF. CDR3 in DNA: TGTGCCAGCAGTTTAGGAGTAGCGGGCGTGGATACGCAGTATTTT.